This entry lists 32 T cell receptor beta chains sequenced from one sample in a study of blood T cell repertoires in COVID-19. Assay used: immunoSEQ multiplex PCR; TCRdb lists only in-frame clones, some missing. The repertoire consists of about 240,000 clones, with 85% occurring once and the leading ten covering around 5.5%. The source material was peripheral blood. Receptor source: a man between 45 and 60 years old with COVID-19, enrolled during active disease.

This clone was recorded only once. The V call is TRBV4-3, the J call TRBJ2-7, with D uncertain. CDR1 and CDR2 from the germline V gene are LGHNA and YSLEER. This CDR3 has 13 amino acids. V was clipped by 0 bases and J by 7 bases, with 10 bases between them. The CDR3 DNA reads TGCGCCAGCAGCCAAGATTTCCCTTTTGAGCAGTACTTC. This gives the protein CASSQDFPFEQYF.

The rearrangement joins TRBV4-1 to TRBJ2-7, with D perhaps TRBD1 (5 bases). V was cut by 4 bases and J by 5 bases, with 12 bases left in between. The germline CDR1 and CDR2 sequences are MGHRA and YSYEKL. CDR3 length: 13 residues. The CDR3 here is CASSPPGSHEQYF. CDR3 DNA: TGCGCCAGCAGCCCTCCAGGGTCCCACGAGCAGTACTTC.

CDR3 nucleotides: TGTGCCAGCAGCCAAGGGGCGGGGGGTTACACCGGGGAGCTGTTTTTT. This sequence encodes CASSQGAGGYTGELFF. The V gene is TRBV4-2, the J gene TRBJ2-2; the match to TRBD2 covers 8 bases. V was clipped by 1 base and J by 3 bases; unmatched bases: 4. The CDR3 consists of 16 residues. Germline values: CDR1 LGHNA, CDR2 YNFKEQ.

The DNA for the CDR3 is TGTGCCAGCAGCTTAGTCGAAGGTTTCGGGAACAATGAGCAGTTCTTC. The encoded protein is CASSLVEGFGNNEQFF. J is TRBJ2-1 and V is TRBV11-2; possibly TRBD2 for D (5 bases). CDR1 SGHAT and CDR2 FQNNGV come from the germline V gene. Trimming cost V 1 base and J 5 bases, with 15 bases left between them. The CDR3 has 16 amino acids. The full variable domain, its missing parts supplied by reference TRBV11-2 and TRBJ2-1, is EAGVAQSPRYKIIEKRQSVAFWCNPISGHATLYWYQQILGQGPKLLIQFQNNGVVDDSQLPKDRFSAERLKGVDSTLKIQPAKLEDSAVYLCASSLVEGFGNNEQFFGPGTRLTVL.

This clone was detected once. This sequence joins TRBV24-1 and TRBJ1-1; no reliable D call. This CDR3 region has 15 residues. Germline lookup yields CDR1 KGHDR and CDR2 SFDVKD. Trimming took off 5 bases at V and 1 base at J, with 13 bases between the two ends. The CDR3 sequence is CATSAAKEGNTEAFF. In nucleotides, the CDR3 is TGTGCCACCAGTGCCGCAAAGGAGGGGAACACTGAAGCTTTCTTT.

This chain joins TRBV5-1 and TRBJ1-2; D might be TRBD1 (5 bases). The CDR3 covers 15 residues. CDR1 SGHRS and CDR2 YFSETQ come from the germline V gene. V shed 1 base and J shed 7 bases, with 17 bases lying between them. CDR3 DNA: TGCGCCAGCAGCTTGACTTCTACAAGGGGAGGTGGCTACACCTTC. Translation: CASSLTSTRGGGYTF.

This clone appeared once. The chain joins TRBV19 to TRBJ1-4; D not certain. CDR1 is LNHDA and CDR2 is SQIVND in the germline V gene (reference sequence). This CDR3 comprises 16 residues. The V end lost 5 bases, the J end lost 0 bases, and 13 bases lay between the germline ends. Here the CDR3 reads CASSQPHSATNEKLFF. Written as DNA, the CDR3 is TGTGCCAGTAGTCAACCTCACAGTGCAACTAATGAAAAACTGTTTTTT.

The chain carries TRBV18 and TRBJ2-5; TRBD2 is a possible D gene (6 bases). Trimming took off 4 bases at V and 7 bases at J, with 16 bases between the two ends. The germline V gene has CDR1 KGHSH and CDR2 LQKENI. The CDR3 length is 14 residues. Written as DNA, the CDR3 is TGTGCCAGCTCACGACTAGGCTCCGAAGCGACCCAGTACTTC. Translated, it gives CASSRLGSEATQYF.

Many counts were recorded for this clone. The sample contains more than one DNA sequence encoding this CDR3. The chain's CDR3 is CASSFGQNTYEQYF. CDR3 in DNA: TGTGCCAGCAGTTTTGGGCAGAACACCTACGAGCAGTACTTC. The chain joins TRBV27 to TRBJ2-7, with no clear D. CDR3 length equals 14 residues. Germline loops: CDR1 MNHEY, CDR2 SMNVEV (reference sequence). Trimming stripped 3 bases from V and 2 bases from J, with 11 bases between.

The chain carries TRBV4-3 and TRBJ2-6; D call uncertain. The CDR3 covers 16 residues. From germline, CDR1 is LGHNA and CDR2 YSLEER. Trimming took off 1 base at V and 0 bases at J, with 7 bases between the two ends. CDR3 DNA: TGCGCCAGCAGCCAAGGTTCGGTCTCTGGGGCCAACGTCCTGACTTTC. Its protein is CASSQGSVSGANVLTF.

This chain uses TRBV5-1 with TRBJ1-1; no clear D. Trimming cost V 4 bases and J 0 bases, with 13 bases left between them. Germline-derived CDR1 and CDR2 are SGHRS and YFSETQ. The CDR3 has 15 amino acids. CDR3 sequence (DNA): TGCGCCAGCAGCGTTTCACGGTTTATGAACACTGAAGCTTTCTTT. Protein product: CASSVSRFMNTEAFF.

This sequence joins TRBV6-1 and TRBJ1-1, with a possible D match to TRBD1 (6 bases). V was pared by 2 bases and J by 1 base, with 17 bases between. The CDR3 extends over 17 amino acids. Germline V gene sequence: CDR1 MNHNS, CDR2 SASEGT. CDR3 sequence reads: CASSESGWGTRNTEAFF. CDR3 DNA sequence: TGTGCCAGCAGTGAATCAGGTTGGGGGACACGGAACACTGAAGCTTTCTTT.

This chain connects TRBV2 to TRBJ2-6; D may be TRBD1 (6 bases). V was clipped by 11 bases and J by 0 bases, with 8 bases between them. Germline V lookup: CDR1 SNHLY, CDR2 FYNNEI. The CDR3 sequence is 13 residues long. The DNA for the CDR3 is TGTGCCTGGACAGCCTCTGGGGCCAACGTCCTGACTTTC. Protein: CAWTASGANVLTF. Full variable domain (rest looked up from reference TRBV2 and TRBJ2-6): EPEVTQTPSHQVTQMGQEVILRCVPISNHLYFYWYRQILGQKVEFLVSFYNNEISEKSEIFDDQFSVERPDGSNFTLKIRSTKLEDSAMYFCAWTASGANVLTFGAGSRLTVL.

The V gene is TRBV6-5, the J gene TRBJ1-1, with D possibly being TRBD1 (5 bases). This CDR3 is built from 15 residues. V lost 4 bases, J lost 3 bases, and 15 bases lay in between. The V gene's germline CDR1 is MNHEY and CDR2 SVGAGI. CDR3 sequence reads: CASSSGINLDTEAFF. CDR3 nucleotide sequence: TGTGCCAGCAGTTCAGGGATTAACCTGGACACTGAAGCTTTCTTT.

The rearrangement joins TRBV5-6 to TRBJ1-1; 10 bases agree with TRBD1. Trimming at V came to 4 bases and at J to 4 bases, leaving 7 bases not matched to a gene. The V gene's germline CDR1 is SGHDT and CDR2 YYEEEE. CDR3 length: 15 amino acids. This CDR3 reads CASSLPDRGSTEAFF. CDR3 coding DNA: TGTGCCAGCAGCCTCCCGGACAGGGGGAGCACTGAAGCTTTCTTT.

The chain combines TRBV15 with TRBJ2-7; D remains unclear. The V gene lost 0 bases and the J gene lost 2 bases, with 5 bases spanning the gap. Germline V CDR1 and CDR2: LNHNV, YYDKDF (reference sequence). CDR3 size: 13 residues. The CDR3 coding sequence is TGTGCCACCAGCAGAGACAGTACCTACGAGCAGTACTTC. Translated, it gives CATSRDSTYEQYF.

The chain is built from TRBV7-6 and TRBJ2-7; 10 positions agree with TRBD2. The CDR3 spans 16 residues. CDR1 and CDR2 from the germline V gene are SGHVS and FNYEAQ. J lost 1 base, V lost 2 bases, and 5 bases had no gene match. The CDR3 DNA reads TGTGCCAGCAGCTTATTGAGCGGGGGGGGTTCCTACGAGCAGTACTTC. Translation gives CASSLLSGGGSYEQYF. The complete variable domain, with remaining parts taken from reference TRBV7-6 and TRBJ2-7, reads GAGVSQSPRYKVTKRGQDVALRCDPISGHVSLYWYRQALGQGPEFLTYFNYEAQQDKSGLPNDRFSAERPEGSISTLTIQRTEQRDSAMYRCASSLLSGGGSYEQYFGPGTRLTVT.

This clone showed up just once. This rearrangement joins TRBV6-5 to TRBJ2-5; 8 nucleotides align to TRBD2. V lost 2 bases and J lost 5; bases outside the gene matches: 1. CDR1 MNHEY and CDR2 SVGAGI come from the germline V gene. The CDR3 extends over 13 amino acids. Written as DNA, the CDR3 is TGTGCCAGCAGTTACCCGGGGGGGGAGACCCAGTACTTC. Amino acids: CASSYPGGETQYF.

The chain has TRBV5-3 and TRBJ1-5, with D unclear. TRBV5-3 counts as an open reading frame of uncertain function. This CDR3 is 16 amino acids long. Between the trimmed V and J ends, which lost 4 bases and 0 bases, there was a span of 14 bases. This CDR3 is CARSGRGKSSNQPQHF. DNA of the CDR3: TGTGCCAGAAGCGGTCGAGGGAAATCTAGCAATCAGCCCCAGCATTTT.

This clone was recorded a few times. The chain joins TRBV19 to TRBJ1-1, with no clear D. Trimming pared 8 bases from V and 1 base from J, leaving 5 bases between. Germline V gene sequence: CDR1 LNHDA, CDR2 SQIVND (reference sequence). CDR3 length: 11 residues. This CDR3 reads CASGTNTEAFF. CDR3 bases: TGTGCCAGTGGCACGAACACTGAAGCTTTCTTT.

The V and J genes are TRBV29-1 and TRBJ2-5; 9 bases are a match to TRBD1. Germline CDR1 is SQVTM and CDR2 is ANQGSEA. The trim removed 1 base at V and 1 base at J, leaving 4 bases unmatched. The CDR3 has 15 amino acids. CDR3 sequence (DNA): TGCAGCGTTGAAGTGATACAGGGGGCCCAAGAGACCCAGTACTTC. This translates into CSVEVIQGAQETQYF.

J is TRBJ1-1 and V is TRBV5-1; D unresolved. The germline V gene has CDR1 SGHRS and CDR2 YFSETQ. This CDR3 has 15 residues. With 2 bases removed from V and 0 bases from J, the gap between germline ends came to 11 bases. The CDR3 DNA is TGCGCCAGCAGCTTAGGTACAGACATGAACACTGAAGCTTTCTTT. This codes for CASSLGTDMNTEAFF.

This clone was picked up one time. The J gene is TRBJ2-7, the V gene TRBV28; D not certain. The ends were cut back, 1 base at V and 2 bases at J, with 15 bases in the middle. This CDR3 has 16 residues. In germline, CDR1 is MDHEN, CDR2 SYDVKM. The CDR3 region is CASSLFVQTLTYEQYF. CDR3 coding DNA: TGTGCCAGCAGTTTATTTGTCCAAACCCTAACCTACGAGCAGTACTTC.

This clone was detected a few times. The rearrangement links TRBV4-1 to TRBJ1-1; D is possibly TRBD1 (5 bases). The CDR3 contains 15 residues. CDR1 is MGHRA, CDR2 YSYEKL, per germline. V gave up 0 bases and J gave up 0 bases, with 8 bases separating them. The CDR3 bases are TGCGCCAGCAGCCAAGAGGAACAGGTGAACACTGAAGCTTTCTTT. Protein: CASSQEEQVNTEAFF.

This chain uses TRBV19 with TRBJ1-2, with D possibly matching TRBD1 (5 bases). V lost 7 bases and J lost 5, with 14 bases in between. The germline CDR1 and CDR2 sequences are LNHDA and SQIVND (reference sequence). The CDR3 spans 13 residues. This CDR3 reads CASTTGSPYGYTF. The DNA for the CDR3 is TGTGCCAGTACTACAGGATCCCCTTATGGCTACACCTTC.

The rearrangement uses TRBV28 and TRBJ1-1; a weak D match, TRBD1 (6 bases). Germline values: CDR1 MDHEN, CDR2 SYDVKM. CDR3 length: 14 residues. The V and J ends lost 3 bases and 5 bases respectively, with 13 bases between them. CDR3 loop: CASSLASQGTEAFF. CDR3 coding DNA: TGTGCCAGCAGTTTGGCTTCTCAGGGGACTGAAGCTTTCTTT.

J is TRBJ2-1 and V is TRBV19; no reliable D call. V lost 3 bases, J lost 4 bases, and 7 bases lay in between. CDR3 length equals 13 residues. Germline assignment: CDR1 LNHDA and CDR2 SQIVND (reference sequence). The CDR3 loop reads CASSMGRYNEQFF. The CDR3 nucleotides read TGTGCCAGTAGTATGGGCAGGTACAATGAGCAGTTCTTC.

The chain carries TRBV7-2 and TRBJ2-1, with D possibly TRBD1 on 6 matching bases. The CDR3 is 15 residues long. Trimming took 6 bases from V and 0 from J, leaving 12 bases between them. CDR1 and CDR2 (germline): SGHTA, FQGNSA. The CDR3 spells CASRPDRSSYNEQFF. CDR3 nucleotides: TGTGCCAGCAGACCGGACAGAAGCTCCTACAATGAGCAGTTCTTC. The full variable domain, its missing parts supplied by reference TRBV7-2 and TRBJ2-1, is GAGVSQSPSNKVTEKGKDVELRCDPISGHTALYWYRQSLGQGLEFLIYFQGNSAPDKSGLPSDRFSAERTGGSVSTLTIQRTQQEDSAVYLCASRPDRSSYNEQFFGPGTRLTVL.

The V and J genes are TRBV2 and TRBJ1-4; D remains ambiguous. The CDR3 sequence is 14 residues long. V shed 3 bases and J shed 5 bases, with 10 bases lying between them. CDR1 is SNHLY and CDR2 is FYNNEI in the germline V gene. The CDR3 sequence: CASSDWFRNEKLFF. The CDR3, as DNA: TGTGCCAGCAGTGATTGGTTCAGAAATGAAAAACTGTTTTTT. Drawing the rest from reference TRBV2 and TRBJ1-4, the complete variable domain is EPEVTQTPSHQVTQMGQEVILRCVPISNHLYFYWYRQILGQKVEFLVSFYNNEISEKSEIFDDQFSVERPDGSNFTLKIRSTKLEDSAMYFCASSDWFRNEKLFFGSGTQLSVL.

The chain combines TRBV5-4 with TRBJ2-3; unclear D gene. V lost 3 bases and J 2 bases, leaving 4 bases between the germline ends. The CDR3 loop spans 12 amino acids. Germline CDR1 SGHNT, CDR2 YYREEE (reference sequence). CDR3 nucleotide sequence: TGTGCCAGCAGCTCTAACACAGATACGCAGTATTTT. It encodes CASSSNTDTQYF.

The J gene is TRBJ1-5, the V gene TRBV29-1; a possible D gene is TRBD1 (6 bases). The V end was cut by 4 bases, the J end by 4 bases, with 11 bases between. This CDR3 has 13 residues. CDR1 SQVTM and CDR2 ANQGSEA come from the germline V gene. This CDR3 reads CSVARDKNQPQHF. The DNA of the CDR3 is TGCAGCGTTGCCAGGGACAAAAATCAGCCCCAGCATTTT.

This clone was picked up a small number of times. The J gene is TRBJ2-1, the V gene TRBV5-4, with 12 bases lining up with TRBD2. After removal of 4 bases from V and 7 bases from J, the junction contained 12 bases not matched to a gene. CDR1 SGHNT and CDR2 YYREEE come from the germline V gene (reference sequence). This CDR3 region has 17 residues. CDR3 in amino acids: CASSPKLLAGGSNEQFF. The CDR3 nucleotides read TGTGCCAGCAGCCCAAAACTCCTAGCGGGGGGGAGTAATGAGCAGTTCTTC.